This entry lists 31 T cell receptor beta chains sequenced from one sample in a study of T-cell reconstitution after alpha-beta-depleted transplantation in children. Unique molecular identifiers were incorporated into the prepared TCRbeta library. TCRdb reprocessed the PCR reads with MiXCR, giving one entry per CDR3 protein. In the table there are 500,000 to 750,000 distinct CDR3 sequences, 25% to 30% of which are singletons. The sequences come from PBMCs, collected before TCRalphabeta/CD19-depleted stem cell transplant. The receptors stem from a boy under two years old with Wiskott-Aldrich syndrome, due to receive a stem cell transplant.

V gene TRBV24-1 combines with J gene TRBJ2-5, with 7 nucleotides matching TRBD1. The CDR3 runs 14 residues. V lost 4 bases, J lost 4 bases, and 5 bases stayed unmatched. The germline CDR1 and CDR2 sequences are KGHDR and SFDVKD. CDR3 nucleotide sequence: TGTGCCACCAGTGAAGACAGGGTCAGAGAGACCCAGTACTTC. It encodes CATSEDRVRETQYF.

This clonotype was counted once. This chain connects TRBV6-2 or TRBV6-3 to TRBJ2-1, with D possibly being TRBD2 (6 bases). V lost 6 bases to trimming and J lost 0 bases, with 12 bases between them. The CDR3 spans 15 residues. CDR1 is MNHEY and CDR2 is SVGEGT in the germline V gene. The DNA for the CDR3 is TGTGCCAGCAGCCCCGGGAGCTTCTCCTACAATGAGCAGTTCTTC. Translating gives CASSPGSFSYNEQFF.

The CDR3 coding sequence is TGTGCCAGCAGCGTAGCTACGAGCGGGAACACCGGGGAGCTGTTTTTT. It yields the protein CASSVATSGNTGELFF. This rearrangement joins TRBV9 to TRBJ2-2; D possibly corresponds to TRBD2 (5 bases). The germline V gene has CDR1 SGDLS and CDR2 YYNGEE. Trimming removed 0 bases from V and 1 base from J, with 10 bases in between. This CDR3 has 16 residues.

This chain connects TRBV25-1 to TRBJ2-3, with TRBD1 matching 8 bases. Germline assignment: CDR1 MGHDK and CDR2 SYGVNS. The CDR3 is 12 residues long. Unmatched junction bases numbered 0, after V lost 6 bases and J lost 4 bases. CDR3 loop: CASRQGADTQYF. The CDR3 nucleotides are TGTGCCAGCAGACAGGGGGCAGATACGCAGTATTTT.

Here the CDR3 reads CASSYQSRDFELETQYF. In DNA, the CDR3 is TGTGCCAGCAGCTATCAATCCCGGGACTTTGAGCTAGAGACCCAGTACTTC. This rearrangement joins TRBV6-5 to TRBJ2-5, with D perhaps TRBD2 (6 bases). Trimming removed 6 bases at V and 4 bases at J, with 24 bases between. The CDR3 runs to 17 residues. Germline-derived CDR1 and CDR2 are MNHEY and SVGAGI.

This clonotype has just a few counts. The gene calls are TRBV6-2 or TRBV6-3 and TRBJ2-1; perhaps TRBD2 as D (5 bases). Germline V gene sequence: CDR1 MNHEY, CDR2 SVGEGT. The CDR3 is 16 residues long. The V end was cut by 2 bases, the J end by 0 bases, with 11 bases between. CDR3 sequence: CASSYGFAGSYNEQFF. CDR3 nucleotide sequence: TGTGCCAGCAGTTACGGTTTTGCGGGCTCCTACAATGAGCAGTTCTTC.

DNA of the CDR3: TGCAGCGATTCAGGGGGCGGAGAGACCCAGTACTTC. Translating gives CSDSGGGETQYF. The rearrangement joins TRBV29-1 to TRBJ2-5; 8 positions agree with TRBD1. CDR1 is SQVTM, CDR2 ANQGSEA, per germline. The CDR3 spans 12 residues. The trim removed 7 bases at V and 4 bases at J, leaving 5 bases unmatched.

The V and J genes are TRBV5-6 and TRBJ2-3; D not certain. Germline V gives CDR1 SGHDT, CDR2 YYEEEE. The CDR3 covers 15 residues. V lost 4 bases to trimming and J lost 3 bases, with 15 bases between them. CDR3 protein: CASSPVGRQTDTQYF. Written as DNA, the CDR3 is TGTGCCAGCAGCCCGGTCGGGCGGCAGACAGATACGCAGTATTTT.

The chain carries TRBV7-2 and TRBJ2-3, with D possibly TRBD2 on 5 matching bases. The CDR3 extends over 17 amino acids. Germline loops: CDR1 SGHTA, CDR2 FQGNSA. Trimming shortened V by 1 base and J by 2 bases, and 16 bases separated the two germline ends. The CDR3 DNA sequence: TGTGCCAGCAGCTTAGGTATCGGCGGGTCCTACACAGATACGCAGTATTTT. Translating it yields CASSLGIGGSYTDTQYF.

V gene TRBV28 combines with J gene TRBJ2-3; D is ambiguous. Trimming left V 3 bases short and J 5 bases short, with 24 bases between. From germline, CDR1 is MDHEN and CDR2 SYDVKM. CDR3 length: 18 amino acids. The CDR3 coding sequence is TGTGCCAGCAGTTTCCCGGTGGCTGACGCTACCCTATTAGATACGCAGTATTTT. This encodes CASSFPVADATLLDTQYF.

This rearrangement joins TRBV5-5 to TRBJ1-5; TRBD1 might be the D (6 bases). The CDR3 consists of 16 residues. Trimming stripped 5 bases from V and 3 bases from J, with 18 bases between. CDR1 and CDR2 (germline): SGHKS, YYEKEE (reference sequence). The CDR3 coding sequence is TGTGCCAGCAGACAACAACTCCGGGACAACAATCAGCCCCAGCATTTT. The encoded protein is CASRQQLRDNNQPQHF.

There are a few counts of this clonotype. The chain joins TRBV25-1 to TRBJ1-2; 9 bases agree with TRBD1. Germline V gives CDR1 MGHDK, CDR2 SYGVNS. Germline trimming cut 4 bases from V and 6 bases from J; bases unmatched to any gene: 6. There are 14 residues in the CDR3. The CDR3 loop reads CASSAMGQGDGYTF. The DNA of the CDR3 is TGTGCCAGCAGTGCGATGGGACAGGGTGATGGCTACACCTTC.

J is TRBJ2-5 and V is TRBV12-3 or TRBV12-4; D may match TRBD1 or TRBD2 (6 bases each). The V gene lost 2 bases and the J gene lost 4 bases, with 14 bases spanning the gap. The CDR3 runs 15 residues. The CDR3 DNA follows: TGTGCCAGCAGTTTATGGGGGGCTTTCAGAGAGACCCAGTACTTC. It yields the protein CASSLWGAFRETQYF.

This sequence joins TRBV7-9 and TRBJ2-1; 8 bases map to TRBD2. Germline assignment: CDR1 SEHNR and CDR2 FQNEAQ (reference sequence). V lost 5 bases, J lost 15 bases, and 12 bases stayed unmatched. The CDR3 loop spans 13 amino acids. Here the CDR3 reads CASSLDPGLVLFF. The CDR3 bases are TGTGCCAGCAGCCTAGATCCGGGACTAGTATTGTTCTTC. The full variable domain, in which reference TRBV7-9 and TRBJ2-1 provide the parts outside the CDR3, is DTGVSQNPRHKITKRGQNVTFRCDPISEHNRLYWYRQTLGQGPEFLTYFQNEAQLEKSRLLSDRFSAERPKGSFSTLEIQRTEQGDSAMYLCASSLDPGLVLFFGPGTRLTVL.

This clonotype was counted many times. One junction end does not reproduce the germline sequence, and a read error may be involved. V is TRBV5-1 and J is TRBJ2-1; TRBD2 matches 7 bases. Germline V CDR1 and CDR2: SGHRS, YFSETQ. The CDR3 is made up of 15 amino acids. DNA for the CDR3: TGTGCCAGCAGTTTAGCGGGCGGGACCTACAATGAGCAGTTCTTC. This gives the protein CASSLAGGTYNEQFF.

The V and J genes are TRBV12-3 or TRBV12-4 and TRBJ2-1; the D gene is possibly TRBD2 (6 bases). Trimming left V 3 bases short and J 4 bases short, with 16 bases between. The CDR3 has 16 amino acids. CDR3 residues: CASSLGWGGIYNEQFF. The CDR3 coding sequence is TGTGCCAGCAGTTTGGGTTGGGGCGGGATATACAATGAGCAGTTCTTC.

This clonotype was counted between two and nine times. The CDR3 DNA reads TGTGCCAGCAGCCAAGGACAGGGAGCTGAAAAACTGTTTTTT. Translation: CASSQGQGAEKLFF. The chain employs TRBV3-1 and TRBJ1-4, with TRBD1 identical over 7 bases. There are 14 residues in the CDR3. CDR1 and CDR2 from the germline V gene are LGHDT and YNNKEL (reference sequence). V was pared by 1 base and J by 7 bases, with 3 bases of the junction left unmatched.

This clonotype has only one observation. The rearrangement joins TRBV19 to TRBJ1-5; D is uncertain. CDR1 is LNHDA and CDR2 is SQIVND in the germline V gene (reference sequence). CDR3 length equals 13 residues. Between the trimmed V and J ends, which lost 4 bases and 3 bases, there was a span of 7 bases. DNA for the CDR3: TGTGCCAGTAGTAACTCACTCAATCAGCCCCAGCATTTT. Its translation is CASSNSLNQPQHF.

This chain joins TRBV5-1 and TRBJ1-4; weak D call: TRBD1 (5 bases). V was pared by 5 bases and J by 7 bases, with 21 bases between. This CDR3 is built from 16 residues. Germline CDR1 SGHRS, CDR2 YFSETQ. CDR3 loop: CASRRRPGTETEKLFF. Here the CDR3 DNA reads TGCGCCAGCAGACGTCGGCCCGGGACGGAAACTGAAAAACTGTTTTTT.

This clonotype was detected only a few times. The genes are TRBV4-1 and TRBJ2-7; D is unresolved. The CDR3 is made up of 15 amino acids. With 1 base removed from V and 2 bases from J, the gap between germline ends came to 12 bases. Looked up from germline, CDR1 is MGHRA and CDR2 is YSYEKL. The CDR3 is CASSQGDEATYEQYF. The DNA of the CDR3 is TGCGCCAGCAGCCAAGGTGACGAGGCGACCTACGAGCAGTACTTC.

The chain recombines TRBV2 with TRBJ2-1; 8 nucleotides line up with TRBD2. The CDR3 runs 14 residues. The germline CDR1 and CDR2 sequences are SNHLY and FYNNEI. Trimming removed 3 bases from V and 8 bases from J; junction bases left unmatched: 6. CDR3 in amino acids: CASSEEAGVYEQFF. In DNA, the CDR3 is TGTGCCAGCAGTGAGGAAGCGGGAGTATATGAGCAGTTCTTC.

This clonotype was counted a few times. The chain uses TRBV5-6 and TRBJ2-7; TRBD2 might be the D (5 bases). V lost 3 bases to trimming and J lost 5 bases, with 12 bases between them. Germline CDR1 and CDR2: SGHDT and YYEEEE. The CDR3 sequence is 13 residues long. CDR3 DNA: TGTGCCAGCAGCTCCCGGGGTGCGGACGAGCAGTACTTC. Protein sequence: CASSSRGADEQYF.

This clonotype was recorded a few times. The chain recombines TRBV20-1 with TRBJ2-3, with TRBD2 matching over 7 bases. V was pared by 6 bases and J by 4 bases, with 13 bases of the junction left unmatched. The CDR3 is 15 residues long. From germline, CDR1 is DFQATT and CDR2 SNEGSKA (reference sequence). CDR3 bases: TGCAGTGCAGCGTACCTAGCGGAAGCAGCAGATACGCAGTATTTT. Its translation: CSAAYLAEAADTQYF.

This clonotype was counted between two and nine times. V and J are TRBV20-1 and TRBJ1-5; a weak D match, TRBD1 (6 bases). This CDR3 contains 14 residues. V lost 3 bases to trimming and J lost 0 bases, with 9 bases between them. Germline CDR1 reads DFQATT; CDR2 reads SNEGSKA (reference sequence). The CDR3 DNA reads as TGCAGTGCTAGCCCAGGGGTTAGCAATCAGCCCCAGCATTTT. Residues: CSASPGVSNQPQHF.

This clonotype was picked up a small number of times. Germline is not matched at one junction end, which may reflect a read error. The rearrangement uses TRBV6-1 and TRBJ1-2; 7 nucleotides agree with TRBD1. The CDR3 runs to 15 residues. Germline V lookup: CDR1 MNHNS, CDR2 SASEGT. Here the CDR3 DNA reads TGTGCCAGCTCACCCGGGACAGTCCTTAACTATGGCTACACTTTC. Its protein product is CASSPGTVLNYGYTF.

The chain is built from TRBV10-3 and TRBJ2-1; 8 positions agree with TRBD2. The CDR3 has 17 residues. With 4 bases clipped from V and 0 bases from J, the junction kept 8 bases outside the gene matches. Per germline, CDR1 ENHRY and CDR2 SYGVKD. CDR3 protein: CAISGRAGVSSYNEQFF. In DNA form, the CDR3 reads TGTGCCATCAGTGGGAGAGCGGGAGTGAGCTCCTACAATGAGCAGTTCTTC.

The chain couples TRBV12-3 or TRBV12-4 to TRBJ2-7; D is undetermined. CDR3 length: 13 amino acids. The V end was cut by 0 bases, the J end by 5 bases, with 8 bases between. CDR3 nucleotides: TGTGCCAGCAGTTTAGCTGTAGTAAACGAGCAGTACTTC. This codes for CASSLAVVNEQYF.

V gene TRBV5-5 combines with J gene TRBJ2-7, with 10 bases fitting TRBD1. Germline assignment: CDR1 SGHKS and CDR2 YYEKEE (reference sequence). V trimming: 2 bases; J trimming: 6 bases; junction bases outside the gene matches: 5. This CDR3 has 14 amino acids. The CDR3 DNA reads as TGTGCCAGCAGCTTTTTGGACAGGGGGAGCGAGCAGTACTTC. Translated, it gives CASSFLDRGSEQYF.

The table lists this clonotype with a few counts. The rearrangement joins TRBV5-1 to TRBJ2-7; no clear D gene. Trimming took 2 bases from V and 0 from J, leaving 9 bases between them. Germline V gene data show CDR1 as SGHRS and CDR2 as YFSETQ. The length of the CDR3 is 14 residues. The CDR3 region is CASSFDANSYEQYF. CDR3 coding DNA: TGCGCCAGCAGCTTCGACGCTAACTCCTACGAGCAGTACTTC.

This chain connects TRBV29-1 to TRBJ2-3; TRBD1 aligns across 8 bases. CDR1 and CDR2 (germline): SQVTM, ANQGSEA. J was trimmed by 5 bases and V by 5 bases; bases with no gene match: 6. The CDR3 consists of 13 residues. CDR3: CSVIGTGGDTQYF. CDR3 nucleotide sequence: TGCAGCGTTATAGGAACAGGGGGAGATACGCAGTATTTT.

The chain uses TRBV12-3 or TRBV12-4 and TRBJ1-3; no clear D gene. V dropped 3 bases and J dropped 0 bases, with 9 bases sitting between them. CDR3 length equals 15 residues. The CDR3 loop is CASSFAAVSGNTIYF. In DNA form, the CDR3 reads TGTGCCAGCAGTTTTGCGGCCGTCTCTGGAAACACCATATATTTT.